The clone carrying this T cell receptor (beta chain) has ten or more counts. This sample was included in a study of T cells in Graves' hyperthyroidism and ophthalmopathy. Template material for amplifying TCR beta CDR3 regions consisted of RNA transcripts. The study used the HTBI primer set for a first-round RT-PCR of the TCR CDR3. Each CDR3 protein gets one entry after TCRdb re-called the multiplex PCR reads with MiXCR. The data contain roughly 570,000 distinct CDR3 sequences, about 15% of them seen just once; the ten biggest clones take up around 7.8%. This TCR was recovered from a woman aged 25 to 45 with Graves' hyperthyroidism. The sequenced material came from blood.

CDR3 protein: CASSLRQGTYTGELFF. In DNA form, the CDR3 reads TGTGCCAGCAGTCTAAGACAGGGCACCTACACCGGGGAGCTGTTTTTT. V and J are TRBV28 and TRBJ2-2; 7 bases are a match to TRBD1. Trimming cost V 5 bases and J 3 bases; bases outside gene matches: 9. Per the germline V gene, CDR1 is MDHEN and CDR2 is SYDVKM. This CDR3 has 16 amino acids.